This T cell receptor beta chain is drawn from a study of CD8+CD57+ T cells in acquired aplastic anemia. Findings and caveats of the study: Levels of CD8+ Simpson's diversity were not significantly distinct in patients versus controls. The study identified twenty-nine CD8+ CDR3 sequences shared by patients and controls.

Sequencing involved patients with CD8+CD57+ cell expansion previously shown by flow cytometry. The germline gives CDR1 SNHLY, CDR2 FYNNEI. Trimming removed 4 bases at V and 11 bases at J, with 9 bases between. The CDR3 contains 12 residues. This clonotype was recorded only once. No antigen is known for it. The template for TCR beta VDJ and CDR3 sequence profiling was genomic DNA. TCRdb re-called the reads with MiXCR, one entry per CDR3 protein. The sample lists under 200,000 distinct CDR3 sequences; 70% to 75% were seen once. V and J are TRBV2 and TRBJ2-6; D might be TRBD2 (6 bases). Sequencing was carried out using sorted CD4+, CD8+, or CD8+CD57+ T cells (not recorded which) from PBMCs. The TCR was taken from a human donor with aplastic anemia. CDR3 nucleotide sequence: TGTGCCAGCAGTGTGAGGGACTACGTCCTGACTTTC. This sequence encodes CASSVRDYVLTF.